A selection of T cell receptor beta chains follows, all from one sample in a study of T-cell memory formation after mild COVID-19. One entry per CDR3 protein, called by TCRdb with MiXCR from the 5' RACE reads. The sample shows fewer than 90,000 distinct CDR3 sequences, approximately 15% of them seen only once. Source material: PBMCs or a T cell subset sorted from them (not recorded which). These receptors were taken from an adult woman who had mild COVID-19 (a few samples of this study predate the infection). Cell type and time point are not known. CDR3s include the opening cysteine and the closing phenylalanine or tryptophan. The D gene is left open where the match is weak. Rows give clone size only sometimes, using once, few, many, or a class for an expanded clone.

>TRBJ2-3|many|TRBD2|TRBV7-3
TGTGCCAGCAGCTTCGGACTAGCGGGAGCTCTGGGAGATACGCAGTATTTT
CASSFGLAGALGDTQYF
>TRBJ2-1|few|.|TRBV24-1
TGTGCCACCAGTGGGAATGGAGTACATGAGCAGTTCTTC
CATSGNGVHEQFF
>TRBJ1-1|.|TRBD1|TRBV5-1
TGCGCCAGCAGCTGGGGACAGGGGATGGCTGAAGCTTTCTTT
CASSWGQGMAEAFF
>TRBJ2-1|.|.|TRBV18
TGTGCCAGCGCGACAGGAGGGGTGAACAATGAGCAGTTCTTC
CASATGGVNNEQFF
>TRBJ2-5|few|TRBD2|TRBV5-1
TGCGCCAGCAGCGGACTAGTCGAGGAGGAGACCCAGTACTTC
CASSGLVEEETQYF
>TRBJ2-5|few|.|TRBV11-2
TGTGCCAGCGGCTGGGGGTTTACAGCTCAAGAGACCCAGTACTTC
CASGWGFTAQETQYF
>TRBJ1-5|.|TRBD1|TRBV5-1
TGCGCCAGCAGCCCACAGGGGTATAGCAATCAGCCCCAGCATTTT
CASSPQGYSNQPQHF
>TRBJ2-5|few|TRBD2|TRBV12-3/TRBV12-4
TGTGCCAGCAGTCCGACTAGCGGGGGCCGACAAGAGACCCAGTACTTC
CASSPTSGGRQETQYF
>TRBJ1-1|.|.|TRBV7-9
TGTGCCAGCAGCCCCAGTACTGAAGCTTTCTTT
CASSPSTEAFF
>TRBJ2-1|few|TRBD2|TRBV6-1
TGTGCCAGCAGTGAAGGCGGACTAGGGGAGGATGAGCAGTTCTTC
CASSEGGLGEDEQFF
>TRBJ2-1|few|.|TRBV6-4
TGTGCCAGCAACCCCACGGGGGCAGGGGAGCAGTTCTTC
CASNPTGAGEQFF
>TRBJ1-2|.|.|TRBV29-1
TGCAGCGTCCAAACCCTCTATGGCTACACCTTC
CSVQTLYGYTF
>TRBJ2-7|many|.|TRBV4-3
TGCGCCAGCAGCCAAGAGTACTCAGGGACCTACGAGCAGTACTTC
CASSQEYSGTYEQYF
>TRBJ1-6|few|.|TRBV20-1
TGCAGTGCTAGAAATGGGGGGGAGGGTTCACCCCTCCACTTT
CSARNGGEGSPLHF
>TRBJ2-7|.|.|TRBV12-3/TRBV12-4
TGTGCCAGCAGTTTGCGGGGTACTACCTACGAGCAGTACTTC
CASSLRGTTYEQYF
>TRBJ1-5|.|.|TRBV4-1
TGCGCCAGCAGCCAAGATCGGGCCGGGGGGATTGGCAATCAGCCCCAGCATTTT
CASSQDRAGGIGNQPQHF
>TRBJ2-3|few|.|TRBV15
TGTGCCACCAGCAGAGCAATCAGCACAGATACGCAGTATTTT
CATSRAISTDTQYF
>TRBJ2-7|.|TRBD2|TRBV4-2
TGTGCCAGCAGCCCACGACTCCCAGGAGCGGGGCTCGTCTACGAGCAGTACTTC
CASSPRLPGAGLVYEQYF
>TRBJ2-5|medium-sized|TRBD2|TRBV10-3
TGTGCCACCGTAGGTGGGGTAGCGGGAACCGGAGAGACCCAGTACTTC
CATVGGVAGTGETQYF
>TRBJ2-2|few|.|TRBV9
TGTGCCAGCAGCGACCGTCTGGGAGTCGACACCGGGGAGCTGTTTTTT
CASSDRLGVDTGELFF
>TRBJ1-2|.|.|TRBV12-3/TRBV12-4
TGTGCCAGTCGGTTTAGCTCCTATGGCTACACCTTC
CASRFSSYGYTF
>TRBJ2-3|.|TRBD1|TRBV6-1
TGTGCCAGCAGTGGACAGGGGGCATTTAGAAGCACAGATACGCAGTATTTT
CASSGQGAFRSTDTQYF
>TRBJ1-1|.|.|TRBV10-3
TGTGCCATCGGTCACCTGAACACTGAAGCTTTCTTT
CAIGHLNTEAFF
>TRBJ1-2|.|.|TRBV29-1
TGCAGCGGCTTTAACGGGGGCGCGGGTGGCTACACCTTC
CSGFNGGAGGYTF
>TRBJ2-1|.|TRBD2|TRBV12-3/TRBV12-4
TGTGCCAGCAGTTCTAGCGGGGGGGCCCTTGAGCAGTTCTTC
CASSSSGGALEQFF
>TRBJ2-3|few|.|TRBV24-1
TGTGCCACCGAAGACAGGCACACAGGAGATACGCAGTATTTT
CATEDRHTGDTQYF
>TRBJ2-1|.|TRBD2|TRBV28
TGTGCCAGCACCCTTAGCGGGAGGTTCGCCAATGAGCAGTTCTTC
CASTLSGRFANEQFF
>TRBJ2-7|few|.|TRBV27
TGTGCCAGCAGTTTATCAGCCAGTGGTTCCAACGAGCAGTACTTC
CASSLSASGSNEQYF
>TRBJ1-1|.|.|TRBV27
TGTGCCAGCAGTACTCAAGGACTGGTTGAAGCTTTCTTT
CASSTQGLVEAFF
>TRBJ2-7|few|TRBD1|TRBV6-6
TGTGCCAGCAGTTACGAGGGACAGGTACCCGAGCAGTACTTC
CASSYEGQVPEQYF
>TRBJ2-7|few|.|TRBV7-2
TGTGCCAGCAGCTGGGCGGGTAGGGAGCCTTCCTACGAGCAGTACTTC
CASSWAGREPSYEQYF
>TRBJ2-7|.|TRBD1|TRBV14
TGTGCCAGCAGCCACCTTCAGGGGGCAAGCTACGAGCAGTACTTC
CASSHLQGASYEQYF
>TRBJ2-1|.|.|TRBV27
TGTGCCAGCAGTTATAGGGCGGTCAGATCCTACAATGAGCAGTTCTTC
CASSYRAVRSYNEQFF
>TRBJ1-2|.|.|TRBV4-2
TGTGCCAGCAGCCAAGGGGGGATTCCGGGGGCCTATGGCTACACCTTC
CASSQGGIPGAYGYTF
>TRBJ2-1|.|TRBD1|TRBV7-6
TGTGCCAGCAGCTCCACAGGGGGCGCATTTGGGGTTTCGTTC
CASSSTGGAFGVSF
>TRBJ2-3|many|TRBD2|TRBV9
TGTGCCAGCAGCGTAAATCTAGCGGGGGGGCGTTCTAGCACAGATACGCAGTATTTT
CASSVNLAGGRSSTDTQYF
>TRBJ1-1|.|TRBD1|TRBV7-3
TGTGCCAGCAGCCGGACAGGGTGGGGAACTGAAGCTTTCTTT
CASSRTGWGTEAFF
>TRBJ2-1|many|.|TRBV4-3
TGCGCCAGCGCCCAGGGGAGCTCCTACAATGAGCAGTTCTTC
CASAQGSSYNEQFF
>TRBJ2-1|many|TRBD1|TRBV5-1
TGCGCCAGCAGCGAATCAATTGGGACAGAAGCCTACAATGAGCAGTTCTTC
CASSESIGTEAYNEQFF
>TRBJ2-1|.|TRBD2|TRBV4-2
TGTGCCAGCAGCCAAGATCGTGTGGAGAGCGGGAGTGGTTATGAGCAGTTCTTC
CASSQDRVESGSGYEQFF
>TRBJ1-2|.|TRBD1|TRBV9
TGTGCCAGCAGCGCGCACCAGCGGGACAGGGCCATCGGCTACACCTTC
CASSAHQRDRAIGYTF
>TRBJ2-1|few|TRBD2|TRBV4-2
TGTGCCAGCAGCCAAGTTTTGAAGCGGGAGATCCACAATGAGCAGTTCTTC
CASSQVLKREIHNEQFF
>TRBJ2-7|.|TRBD1|TRBV7-8
TGTGCCAGCACCTCCGGGACAGCGATCTACGAGCAGTACTTC
CASTSGTAIYEQYF
>TRBJ2-1|.|.|TRBV14
TGTGCCAGCAGCCAACCAAGCCGCTCGGAGCAGTTCTTC
CASSQPSRSEQFF
>TRBJ2-2|few|.|TRBV7-9
TGTGCCAGCCCGATTTCAAGTCGGGCCGTCGCGAACACCGGGGAGCTGTTTTTT
CASPISSRAVANTGELFF
>TRBJ2-1|many|.|TRBV10-3
TGTGCCATCAGTGAGGAGGGCCGTGGCGCCTACAATGAGCAGTTCTTC
CAISEEGRGAYNEQFF
>TRBJ2-4|few|TRBD2|TRBV24-1
TGTGCCACCGAGTCCCGGGACTATAAAAACATTCAGTACTTC
CATESRDYKNIQYF
>TRBJ2-3|.|TRBD2|TRBV4-1
TGCGCCAGCAGCCAAGTAGCGGGGGGGGCCTCAGATACGCAGTATTTT
CASSQVAGGASDTQYF
>TRBJ1-1|.|.|TRBV7-9
TGTGCCAGCAGCGGTACCCCTGAAGCTTTCTTT
CASSGTPEAFF
>TRBJ2-1|few|.|TRBV7-8
TGTGCCAGCAGCTTAGTCATCTACAATGAGCAGTTCTTC
CASSLVIYNEQFF
>TRBJ1-1|once|.|TRBV7-6
TGTGCCAGCAGCTTAGGGTCAGTCACTGAAGCTTTCTTT
CASSLGSVTEAFF
>TRBJ1-2|.|.|TRBV7-3
TGTGCCAGCAGCTTCCCGTGGGATGGCTACACCTTC
CASSFPWDGYTF
>TRBJ2-7|few|TRBD1|TRBV4-3
TGCGCCAGCAGCCAAGTAATGGGACAGGAGCTCTACGAGCAGTACTTC
CASSQVMGQELYEQYF
>TRBJ2-7|.|TRBD2|TRBV29-1
TGCAGCGTTGTGAAGCGGGGTGTCTACGAGCAGTACTTC
CSVVKRGVYEQYF
>TRBJ2-7|many|.|TRBV7-6
TGTGCCAGCAGCTTAGGGGGGGTTGCCTACGAGCAGTACTTC
CASSLGGVAYEQYF